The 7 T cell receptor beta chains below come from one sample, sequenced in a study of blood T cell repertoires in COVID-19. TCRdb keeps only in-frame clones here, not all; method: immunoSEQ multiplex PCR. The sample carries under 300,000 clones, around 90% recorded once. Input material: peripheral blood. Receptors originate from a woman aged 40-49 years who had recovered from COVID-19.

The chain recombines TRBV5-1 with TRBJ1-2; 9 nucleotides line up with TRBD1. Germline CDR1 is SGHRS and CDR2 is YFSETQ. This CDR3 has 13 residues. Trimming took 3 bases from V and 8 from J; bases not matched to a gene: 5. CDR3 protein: CASSWGQGSGYTF. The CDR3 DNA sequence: TGCGCCAGCAGCTGGGGACAGGGTTCGGGCTACACCTTC.

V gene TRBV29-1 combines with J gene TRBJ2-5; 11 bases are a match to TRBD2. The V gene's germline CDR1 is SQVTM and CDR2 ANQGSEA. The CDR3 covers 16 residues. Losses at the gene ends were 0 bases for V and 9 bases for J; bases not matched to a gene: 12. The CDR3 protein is CSVEDKLAGVLWAQYF. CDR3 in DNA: TGCAGCGTTGAAGATAAACTAGCGGGAGTACTCTGGGCCCAGTACTTC.

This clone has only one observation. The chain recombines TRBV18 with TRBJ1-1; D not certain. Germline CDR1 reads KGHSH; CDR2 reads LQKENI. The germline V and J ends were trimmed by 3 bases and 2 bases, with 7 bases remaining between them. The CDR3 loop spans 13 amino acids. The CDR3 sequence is CASSPTLNTEAFF. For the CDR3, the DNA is TGTGCCAGCTCACCTACGCTAAACACTGAAGCTTTCTTT.

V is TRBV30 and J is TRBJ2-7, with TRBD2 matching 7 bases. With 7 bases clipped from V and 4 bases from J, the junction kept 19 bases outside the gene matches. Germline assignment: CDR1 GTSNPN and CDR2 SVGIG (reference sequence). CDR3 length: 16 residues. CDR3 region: CASDRGRREWEYEQYF. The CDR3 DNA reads TGTGCCTCGGACCGGGGAAGGCGGGAGTGGGAGTACGAGCAGTACTTC.

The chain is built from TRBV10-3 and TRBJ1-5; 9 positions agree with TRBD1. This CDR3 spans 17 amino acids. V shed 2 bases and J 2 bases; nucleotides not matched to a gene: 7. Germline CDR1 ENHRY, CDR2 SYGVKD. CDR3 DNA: TGTGCCATCAGTGAGCCCACAGGGGGCCGGGGCAATCAGCCCCAGCATTTT. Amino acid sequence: CAISEPTGGRGNQPQHF.

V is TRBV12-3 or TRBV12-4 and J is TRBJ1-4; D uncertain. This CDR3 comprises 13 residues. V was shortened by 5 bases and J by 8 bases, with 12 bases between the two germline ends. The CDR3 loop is CASSRDGGEKLFF. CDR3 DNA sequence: TGTGCCAGCAGTCGAGATGGCGGAGAAAAACTGTTTTTT.

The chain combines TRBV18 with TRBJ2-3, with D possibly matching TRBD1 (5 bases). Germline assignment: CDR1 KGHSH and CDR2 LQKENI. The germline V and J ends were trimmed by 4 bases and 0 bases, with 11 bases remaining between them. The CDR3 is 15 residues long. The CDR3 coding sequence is TGTGCCAGCTCACGAGACAGTACTAGCACAGATACGCAGTATTTT. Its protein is CASSRDSTSTDTQYF.